This TCR beta chain was captured by sequencing in a study of cytomegalovirus exposure and HLA in healthy donors. Primers: 60 Vbeta forward and 13 Jbeta reverse. Sequencing used immunoSEQ multiplex PCR; TCRdb keeps in-frame clones, though not all of them. The table includes roughly 150,000 clones, approximately 81% detected once. Trimming removed 1 base from V and 5 bases from J, with 11 bases in between. The CDR3 sequence is 14 residues long. In germline, CDR1 is SGDLS, CDR2 YYNGEE. The rearrangement uses TRBV9 and TRBJ2-3; possibly TRBD2 for D (6 bases). The sequenced sample consisted of PBMCs. This receptor was obtained from a male donor in good health and CMV-seronegative. As DNA, the CDR3 is TGTGCCAGCAGCGTAACTCGGGGGAGAGATACGCAGTATTTT. Translation gives CASSVTRGRDTQYF.